This T cell receptor (beta chain) was sequenced during a study of response to subunit inactivated influenza vaccine (dated 2018 in TCRdb). Looking at the study overall: Deep quantitative profiling of the T cell receptor repertoire was used in the study to follow responses to a trivalent subunit inactivated influenza vaccine. The study at large found these results: The authors suggested that each seasonal influenza vaccination may recruit only a limited number of new T cells.

Remarks on this clonotype: The antigen it recognizes is unknown. No base-level quality is on record; no much larger clone is a single base apart.

Library prep was done by RT-PCR. The reads were generated on an Illumina HiSeq 2500. The public reads were quality trimmed at Q25 with fastp and then assembled into clones with MiXCR by TCRdb, keeping productive beta chains. Each CDR3 protein gets just one entry, which takes the most common genes and DNA from the rows behind it. The sample table lists under 950,000 distinct CDR3 sequences, 21% of them with a count of one. About 10% of the sample lies in the top ten. The germline V and J ends show losses of 2 bases and 0 bases respectively, and no gene match explains 8 bases of the junction. From the cysteine up to the phenylalanine, the CDR3 has a length of 17 residues. Kept here is only the CDR3 DNA, which spans 51 bases and is read in frame from base 1. From the germline V gene, CDR1 is KGHSH and CDR2 is LQKENI.

This sample comprised PBMCs from blood, obtained 5 days after vaccination. This TCR derives from a man aged 45-60 years who received an inactivated influenza vaccine. Donor details come from another sample of the same person, matched by shared clones. Recombination linked TRBV18 to TRBJ1-1, with 8 junctional bases fitting TRBD1. The sequence in DNA is TGTGCCAGCTCACCAACTGGACAGGGAGGGATGAACACTGAAGCTTTCTTT. Its translation reads: CASSPTGQGGMNTEAFF. Joined to the reference TRBV18 and TRBJ1-1 proteins, this CDR3 gives the full variable domain: NAGVMQNPRHLVRRRGQEARLRCSPMKGHSHVYWYRQLPEEGLKFMVYLQKENIIDESGMPKERFSAEFPKEGPSILRIQQVVRGDSAAYFCASSPTGQGGMNTEAFFGQGTRLTVV.